Following are 15 T cell receptor beta chains from one sample sequenced in a study of T cell changes during pregnancy in multiple sclerosis. This table comes from immunoSEQ multiplex PCR, and its TCRdb copy is limited to in-frame clones, with some not included. The sample yields around 100,000 clones, around 92% seen once. The sample in question was peripheral blood, obtained after pregnancy. These receptors originate from a female donor with multiple sclerosis, enrolled in a pregnancy study.

The CDR3, as DNA: TGTGCCAGCACCTTGTTTAAACTAATTGATGGGAAAACAGGGGGCAACGAGCAGTACTTC. Amino acids: CASTLFKLIDGKTGGNEQYF. The chain is built from TRBV7-3 and TRBJ2-7; TRBD1 aligns across 9 bases. J lost 5 bases, V lost 7 bases, and 27 bases had no gene match. Germline values: CDR1 SGHTA, CDR2 FQGTGA. The CDR3 runs 20 residues.

The chain recombines TRBV7-9 with TRBJ2-2, with TRBD2 as a possible D gene (5 bases). Trimming took off 1 base at V and 6 bases at J, with 12 bases between the two ends. Looked up from germline, CDR1 is SEHNR and CDR2 is FQNEAQ (reference sequence). There are 15 residues in the CDR3. The chain's CDR3 is CASSLGGRGAGELFF. The CDR3 DNA sequence: TGTGCCAGCAGCTTAGGCGGCCGGGGAGCCGGGGAGCTGTTTTTT.

The chain recombines TRBV5-1 with TRBJ2-7; tentatively, D is TRBD1 (5 bases). Deletions cut 1 base from V and 5 bases from J, with 10 bases between. Looked up from germline, CDR1 is SGHRS and CDR2 is YFSETQ. The CDR3 is 13 residues long. CDR3 residues: CASSLRLRDEQYF. The CDR3 DNA reads as TGCGCCAGCAGCTTGCGGCTCAGGGACGAGCAGTACTTC.

The genes are TRBV11-3 and TRBJ2-7; TRBD1 matches 12 bases. Germline CDR1 and CDR2: SGHNT and YENEEA. Trimming at V came to 5 bases and at J to 2 bases, leaving 13 bases not matched to a gene. CDR3 length equals 18 residues. The DNA for the CDR3 is TGTGCCAGCAGCACCCGGGACAGGGGGCTTTCTGCCCCCTACGAGCAGTACTTC. It specifies CASSTRDRGLSAPYEQYF.

The rearrangement uses TRBV10-1 and TRBJ2-5; 8 nucleotides match TRBD1. V dropped 6 bases and J dropped 5; count of bases not matched to a gene: 11. Germline loops: CDR1 WNHNN, CDR2 SYGVQD (reference sequence). CDR3 length: 15 amino acids. CDR3 protein: CASRTKDRGLETQYF. DNA of the CDR3: TGCGCCAGCAGAACAAAAGACAGGGGCTTGGAGACCCAGTACTTC.

The CDR3 coding sequence is TGCGCCAGCAGCCAAGACGGTAGCTTAGGCATTCAGTACTTC. Its translation is CASSQDGSLGIQYF. This chain connects TRBV4-3 to TRBJ2-4; no clear D gene. Germline CDR1 is LGHNA and CDR2 is YSLEER. The CDR3 is made up of 14 amino acids. Between the trimmed V and J ends, which lost 0 bases and 9 bases, there was a span of 12 bases.

This rearrangement joins TRBV30 to TRBJ2-1, with D possibly TRBD1 on 6 matching bases. Between the trimmed V and J ends, which lost 0 bases and 4 bases, there was a span of 13 bases. This CDR3 is 15 amino acids long. Germline V gives CDR1 GTSNPN, CDR2 SVGIG (reference sequence). In nucleotides, the CDR3 is TGTGCCTGGAGTGTAGGGGGTAAGGGATACAATGAGCAGTTCTTC. It is translated as CAWSVGGKGYNEQFF.

The rearrangement links TRBV7-6 to TRBJ2-1; maybe TRBD1 (6 bases). In germline, CDR1 is SGHVS, CDR2 FNYEAQ. CDR3 size: 16 residues. V was trimmed by 0 bases and J by 4 bases, leaving 13 bases between them. The CDR3 sequence is CASSLAGAATYNEQFF. The DNA for the CDR3 is TGTGCCAGCAGCTTAGCGGGGGCTGCGACTTACAATGAGCAGTTCTTC.

The J gene is TRBJ1-6, the V gene TRBV28; TRBD1 agrees at 8 bases. Germline V CDR1 and CDR2: MDHEN, SYDVKM. V gave up 4 bases and J gave up 9 bases; unmatched junction bases: 8. This CDR3 is built from 15 residues. The CDR3 nucleotides are TGTGCCAGCAGTTACCAGACAGGGGCAGGTTCACCCCTCCACTTT. Translating it yields CASSYQTGAGSPLHF.

This rearrangement joins TRBV6-1 to TRBJ1-5; the match to TRBD1 covers 9 bases. Germline V gene data show CDR1 as MNHNS and CDR2 as SASEGT. The CDR3 loop spans 13 amino acids. V lost 7 bases and J lost 7; bases outside the gene matches: 5. The CDR3 DNA sequence: TGTGCCAGCAATCGGGACAGGGTACAGCCCCAGCATTTT. Protein: CASNRDRVQPQHF.

The rearrangement uses TRBV6-5 and TRBJ2-7, with TRBD2 matching over 10 bases. Per germline, CDR1 MNHEY and CDR2 SVGAGI. Trimming at V came to 0 bases and at J to 4 bases, leaving 6 bases not matched to a gene. CDR3 length equals 16 residues. The CDR3 DNA is TGTGCCAGCAGTTACTCGGCCAGCGGGAGGGGATACGAGCAGTACTTC. Protein product: CASSYSASGRGYEQYF.

The V and J genes are TRBV30 and TRBJ2-7, with TRBD1 matching over 7 bases. The junction had 6 bases not matched to a gene; V was cut back by 3 bases and J by 4 bases. This CDR3 has 13 residues. Germline values: CDR1 GTSNPN, CDR2 SVGIG (reference sequence). In DNA form, the CDR3 reads TGTGCCTGGAGCGCCGGGACAGCTTACGAGCAGTACTTC. Its translation is CAWSAGTAYEQYF. The full variable domain, its missing parts supplied by reference TRBV30 and TRBJ2-7, is SQTIHQWPATLVQPVGSPLSLECTVEGTSNPNLYWYRQAAGRGLQLLFYSVGIGQISSEVPQNLSASRPQDRQFILSSKKLLLSDSGFYLCAWSAGTAYEQYFGPGTRLTVT.

This rearrangement joins TRBV6-5 to TRBJ1-1; 7 bases agree with TRBD1. This CDR3 contains 14 residues. Germline lookup yields CDR1 MNHEY and CDR2 SVGAGI. Trimming removed 6 bases from V and 11 bases from J; junction bases left unmatched: 15. The CDR3 DNA is TGTGCCAGCAGGGCCCCGACAGGGAAGGCGGGGGCTTTCTTT. Translating gives CASRAPTGKAGAFF.

The gene calls are TRBV19 and TRBJ2-7; TRBD1 might be the D (6 bases). The V gene lost 1 base and the J gene lost 3 bases, with 10 bases spanning the gap. Germline V lookup: CDR1 LNHDA, CDR2 SQIVND (reference sequence). The CDR3 consists of 14 residues. CDR3 in amino acids: CASSIGGGDYEQYF. In nucleotides, the CDR3 is TGTGCCAGTAGTATAGGAGGGGGAGACTACGAGCAGTACTTC.

The rearrangement links TRBV7-6 to TRBJ2-1; TRBD2 matches 8 bases. This CDR3 has 17 amino acids. Losses at the gene ends were 0 bases for V and 3 bases for J; bases not matched to a gene: 7. Germline CDR1 is SGHVS and CDR2 is FNYEAQ. CDR3 bases: TGTGCCAGCAGCTTAGCGCAAGCGGGAGTAGTCTACAATGAGCAGTTCTTC. Amino acid sequence: CASSLAQAGVVYNEQFF.